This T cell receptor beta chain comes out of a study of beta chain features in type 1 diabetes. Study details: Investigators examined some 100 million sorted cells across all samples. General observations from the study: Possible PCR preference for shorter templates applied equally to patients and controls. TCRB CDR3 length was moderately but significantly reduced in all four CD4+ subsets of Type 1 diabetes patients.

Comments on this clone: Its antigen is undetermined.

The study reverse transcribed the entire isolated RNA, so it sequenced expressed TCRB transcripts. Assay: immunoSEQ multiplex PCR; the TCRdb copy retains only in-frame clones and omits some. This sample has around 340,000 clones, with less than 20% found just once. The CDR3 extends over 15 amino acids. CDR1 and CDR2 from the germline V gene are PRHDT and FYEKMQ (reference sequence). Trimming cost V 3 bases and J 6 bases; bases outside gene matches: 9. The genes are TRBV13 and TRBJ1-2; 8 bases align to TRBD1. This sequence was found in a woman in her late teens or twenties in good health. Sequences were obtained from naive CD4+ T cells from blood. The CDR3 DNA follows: TGTGCCAGCAGCTTCTCCCCGGACAGGGTTGATGGCTACACCTTC. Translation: CASSFSPDRVDGYTF.